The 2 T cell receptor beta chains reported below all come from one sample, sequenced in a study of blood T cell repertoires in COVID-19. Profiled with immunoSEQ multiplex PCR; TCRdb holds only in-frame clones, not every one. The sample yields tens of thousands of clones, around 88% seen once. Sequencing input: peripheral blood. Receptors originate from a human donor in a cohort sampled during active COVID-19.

The CDR3 DNA sequence: TGTGCCAGCAGCTTTTGGCAAGGGGAAAGGGCTTTCTTT. Amino acids: CASSFWQGERAFF. The genes are TRBV5-5 and TRBJ1-1, with a tentative D call TRBD1 (5 bases). The CDR3 length is 13 residues. The V end lost 2 bases, the J end lost 11 bases, and 16 bases lay between the germline ends. CDR1 SGHKS and CDR2 YYEKEE come from the germline V gene (reference sequence).

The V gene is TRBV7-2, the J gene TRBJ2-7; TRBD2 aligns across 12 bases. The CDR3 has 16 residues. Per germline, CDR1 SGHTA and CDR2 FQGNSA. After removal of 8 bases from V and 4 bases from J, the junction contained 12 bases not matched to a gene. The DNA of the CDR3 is TGTGCCAGCCAACGACTAGCGGGGGAGGGTCCATACGAGCAGTACTTC. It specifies CASQRLAGEGPYEQYF.